Below are 29 T cell receptor beta chains sequenced from a single sample in a study of OX40 agonist ivuxolimab in advanced cancers. TCRdb's copy holds only in-frame clones and misses some; the assay was immunoSEQ multiplex PCR. Altogether some 50,000 clones are present, roughly nine tenths being singletons, with the ten largest covering under 5.5%. The starting material was CD4+ or CD8+ T cells sorted from blood, obtained in a trial of the OX40 agonist ivuxolimab. Every receptor here comes from an adult with an advanced solid tumor such as melanoma, head and neck, liver or kidney cancer.

This clone was detected only once. The same CDR3 arises from other DNA sequences in this sample as well. V is TRBV30 and J is TRBJ1-5; the match to TRBD1 covers 9 bases. V trimming: 5 bases; J trimming: 4 bases; junction bases outside the gene matches: 3. Germline-derived CDR1 and CDR2 are GTSNPN and SVGIG (reference sequence). The CDR3 sequence is 13 residues long. CDR3 nucleotide sequence: TGTGCCTGGTCGACAGGGGGGAATCAGCCCCAGCATTTT. Residues: CAWSTGGNQPQHF.

Only a few counts were recorded for this clone. The chain couples TRBV7-3 to TRBJ2-7, with TRBD2 matching 7 bases. The CDR3 sequence is 13 residues long. From germline, CDR1 is SGHTA and CDR2 FQGTGA. J was trimmed by 6 bases and V by 1 base; bases with no gene match: 3. CDR3 region: CASSLNGGGEQYF. CDR3 DNA sequence: TGTGCCAGCAGCTTAAATGGCGGGGGCGAGCAGTACTTC. The complete variable domain, with remaining parts taken from reference TRBV7-3 and TRBJ2-7, reads GAGVSQTPSNKVTEKGKYVELRCDPISGHTALYWYRQSLGQGPEFLIYFQGTGAADDSGLPNDRFFAVRPEGSVSTLKIQRTERGDSAVYLCASSLNGGGEQYFGPGTRLTVT.

The chain joins TRBV7-3 to TRBJ1-1; D might be TRBD1 (6 bases). V lost 6 bases and J lost 4, with 18 bases in between. CDR1 is SGHTA and CDR2 is FQGTGA in the germline V gene. This CDR3 region has 15 residues. CDR3 amino acids: CASSHNRASVTEAFF. CDR3 nucleotide sequence: TGTGCCAGCAGTCATAACAGGGCCTCAGTCACTGAAGCTTTCTTT.

The V call is TRBV29-1, the J call TRBJ1-4, with TRBD1 matching over 7 bases. V lost 3 bases and J lost 3; bases outside the gene matches: 4. Germline values: CDR1 SQVTM, CDR2 ANQGSEA. The CDR3 has 14 amino acids. In DNA form, the CDR3 reads TGCAGCGTTGACGAGGGGGCTGCTAATGAAAAACTGTTTTTT. Translation gives CSVDEGAANEKLFF.

The chain's CDR3 is CASSLTSGGGFGYTF. As DNA, the CDR3 is TGTGCCAGCAGCTTAACTTCCGGAGGGGGCTTCGGCTACACCTTC. The V call is TRBV7-3, the J call TRBJ1-2; 7 bases fit TRBD1. The germline CDR1 and CDR2 sequences are SGHTA and FQGTGA. V dropped 0 bases and J dropped 8; count of bases not matched to a gene: 9. The CDR3 contains 15 residues.

The rearrangement joins TRBV4-2 to TRBJ2-3; 8 nucleotides match TRBD1. The germline V gene has CDR1 LGHNA and CDR2 YNFKEQ. The CDR3 has 15 amino acids. The V segment lost 8 bases and the J segment 1 base; nucleotides outside the gene matches: 8. The CDR3 DNA is TGTGCCAGCGGTCCCTTGACAGGGGGCACAGATACGCAGTATTTT. This translates into CASGPLTGGTDTQYF.

The chain uses TRBV19 and TRBJ1-2; 8 positions agree with TRBD1. The V segment lost 3 bases and the J segment 4 bases; nucleotides outside the gene matches: 13. Germline-derived CDR1 and CDR2 are LNHDA and SQIVND (reference sequence). CDR3 size: 17 residues. Here the CDR3 DNA reads TGTGCCAGTAGTATTACGAGTGGGACAGGAGTTCTCTATGGCTACACCTTC. Protein sequence: CASSITSGTGVLYGYTF. Complete variable domain (other parts from reference TRBV19 and TRBJ1-2): DGGITQSPKYLFRKEGQNVTLSCEQNLNHDAMYWYRQDPGQGLRLIYYSQIVNDFQKGDIAEGYSVSREKKESFPLTVTSAQKNPTAFYLCASSITSGTGVLYGYTFGSGTRLTVV.

V is TRBV19 and J is TRBJ2-3; 9 nucleotides match TRBD1. The J segment lost 2 bases and the V segment lost 6 bases, leaving 6 bases of the junction unmatched. Germline V gives CDR1 LNHDA, CDR2 SQIVND (reference sequence). The CDR3 length is 15 residues. The CDR3 loop is CASRTLQGATDTQYF. The CDR3 coding sequence is TGTGCCAGTAGAACCCTACAGGGGGCCACAGATACGCAGTATTTT.

V is TRBV5-8 and J is TRBJ1-5; D unresolved. The V and J ends lost 0 bases and 0 bases respectively, with 7 bases between them. Germline-derived CDR1 and CDR2 are SGHTS and YDEGEE. The CDR3 sequence is 15 residues long. This CDR3 is CASSLVHISNQPQHF. CDR3 sequence (DNA): TGTGCCAGCAGCTTGGTACACATTAGCAATCAGCCCCAGCATTTT. Using reference TRBV5-8 and TRBJ1-5 for the parts outside the CDR3, the full variable domain is EAGVTQSPTHLIKTRGQQATLRCSPISGHTSVYWYQQALGLGLQFLLWYDEGEERNRGNFPPRFSGRQFPNYSSELNVNALELEDSALYLCASSLVHISNQPQHFGDGTRLSIL.

In regard to this clone: A read error may produce the germline difference seen at one junction end. This sequence joins TRBV7-7 and TRBJ2-7, with 9 bases aligning to TRBD1. This CDR3 has 17 amino acids. Germline V gene data show CDR1 as SSHAT and CDR2 as FNYEAQ (reference sequence). The CDR3 nucleotides read TGTGCTAGCAAACCCACTCTTCAACAGGGGGCTTCCTACGAGCAGTACTTC. Protein product: CASKPTLQQGASYEQYF.

This clone appeared once. The chain joins TRBV5-1 to TRBJ2-7; 8 nucleotides line up with TRBD1. The junction had 4 bases not matched to a gene; V was cut back by 0 bases and J by 5 bases. From germline, CDR1 is SGHRS and CDR2 YFSETQ. This CDR3 has 14 residues. CDR3 sequence (DNA): TGCGCCAGCAGCTTGGCGGACAGGGCTAACGAGCAGTACTTC. This codes for CASSLADRANEQYF.

A single count supports this clone. The rearrangement joins TRBV6-1 to TRBJ1-2; 7 nucleotides line up with TRBD1. V was clipped by 2 bases and J by 5 bases; unmatched bases: 5. The CDR3 runs to 14 residues. From germline, CDR1 is MNHNS and CDR2 SASEGT. The CDR3 DNA follows: TGTGCCAGCAGTGAACACGGACAGGATTATGGCTACACCTTC. It codes for CASSEHGQDYGYTF.

A remark on this clone: Germline is not matched at one junction end, which may reflect a read error. The CDR3 loop is CASSLSGLAANYEQYF. The CDR3 DNA reads as TGTGCCAGCAGTCTATCGGGACTAGCGGCTAACTACGAGCAGTACTTC. The rearrangement joins TRBV27 to TRBJ2-7; TRBD2 agrees at 11 bases. The CDR3 extends over 16 amino acids. Germline values: CDR1 MNHEY, CDR2 SMNVEV (reference sequence).

The chain carries TRBV5-5 and TRBJ1-5; a weak D match, TRBD1 (5 bases). V was shortened by 4 bases and J by 4 bases, with 9 bases between the two germline ends. CDR1 SGHKS and CDR2 YYEKEE come from the germline V gene (reference sequence). The CDR3 consists of 13 residues. The CDR3 DNA follows: TGTGCCAGCAGCCGGGGACGGAATCAGCCCCAGCATTTT. This encodes CASSRGRNQPQHF.

This clone was seen only once. The chain links TRBV18 to TRBJ2-5; TRBD1 might be the D (6 bases). The CDR3 loop spans 16 amino acids. CDR1 is KGHSH and CDR2 is LQKENI in the germline V gene. V was shortened by 3 bases and J by 1 base, with 15 bases between the two germline ends. This CDR3 is CASSPKRTEVQETQYF. The DNA for the CDR3 is TGTGCCAGCTCACCGAAACGGACAGAGGTCCAAGAGACCCAGTACTTC.

The chain combines TRBV5-1 with TRBJ2-2; D is ambiguous. The CDR3 length is 14 residues. The germline V gene encodes CDR1 SGHRS and CDR2 YFSETQ. V was pared by 5 bases and J by 1 base, with 9 bases between. The CDR3 reads CASSNTQNTGELFF. The CDR3 DNA reads TGCGCCAGCAGTAATACACAGAACACCGGGGAGCTGTTTTTT. The variable domain in full, with the rest retrieved from reference TRBV5-1 and TRBJ2-2, is KAGVTQTPRYLIKTRGQQVTLSCSPISGHRSVSWYQQTPGQGLQFLFEYFSETQRNKGNFPGRFSGRQFSNSRSEMNVSTLELGDSALYLCASSNTQNTGELFFGEGSRLTVL.

This sequence joins TRBV7-9 and TRBJ1-3; D not certain. CDR1 and CDR2 from the germline V gene are SEHNR and FQNEAQ (reference sequence). Trimming stripped 0 bases from V and 7 bases from J, with 16 bases between. There are 16 residues in the CDR3. CDR3 bases: TGTGCCAGCAGCTTAGCCTTCGGATGGGGAAGGAACACCATATATTTT. Protein product: CASSLAFGWGRNTIYF.

The chain combines TRBV7-9 with TRBJ2-3, with 8 bases fitting TRBD2. V shed 5 bases and J 2 bases; nucleotides not matched to a gene: 9. The CDR3 consists of 16 residues. Germline CDR1 and CDR2: SEHNR and FQNEAQ (reference sequence). The CDR3 loop is CASSHPRRGDTDTQYF. As DNA, the CDR3 is TGTGCCAGCAGCCACCCCCGGCGGGGGGACACAGATACGCAGTATTTT. The entire variable domain, with the rest obtained from reference TRBV7-9 and TRBJ2-3, is as follows: DTGVSQNPRHKITKRGQNVTFRCDPISEHNRLYWYRQTLGQGPEFLTYFQNEAQLEKSRLLSDRFSAERPKGSFSTLEIQRTEQGDSAMYLCASSHPRRGDTDTQYFGPGTRLTVL.

The chain recombines TRBV4-1 with TRBJ2-1, with TRBD2 matching over 11 bases. CDR1 MGHRA and CDR2 YSYEKL come from the germline V gene. With 2 bases clipped from V and 6 bases from J, the junction kept 3 bases outside the gene matches. This CDR3 contains 15 residues. The CDR3 sequence: CASSQLGLAVNEQFF. The DNA of the CDR3 is TGCGCCAGCAGCCAACTGGGACTAGCGGTCAATGAGCAGTTCTTC.

This chain connects TRBV7-9 to TRBJ2-5; maybe TRBD1 (5 bases). Germline assignment: CDR1 SEHNR and CDR2 FQNEAQ (reference sequence). CDR3 length: 15 residues. The V end lost 2 bases, the J end lost 5 bases, and 15 bases lay between the germline ends. CDR3 residues: CASSLWSRARETQYF. The CDR3 region has the DNA TGTGCCAGCAGCTTATGGAGCAGGGCGCGGGAGACCCAGTACTTC. Filled out from reference TRBV7-9 and TRBJ2-5, the complete variable domain reads DTGVSQNPRHKITKRGQNVTFRCDPISEHNRLYWYRQTLGQGPEFLTYFQNEAQLEKSRLLSDRFSAERPKGSFSTLEIQRTEQGDSAMYLCASSLWSRARETQYFGPGTRLLVL.

V and J are TRBV7-9 and TRBJ2-7; no reliable D call. Germline V gene lookup returns CDR1 SEHNR and CDR2 FQNEAQ (reference sequence). Trimming stripped 4 bases from V and 9 bases from J, with 10 bases between. The CDR3 extends over 11 amino acids. Here the CDR3 reads CASSSLGPQYF. The CDR3 DNA sequence: TGTGCCAGCAGCTCCCTTGGCCCGCAGTACTTC. The full variable domain, rest sourced from reference TRBV7-9 and TRBJ2-7, is DTGVSQNPRHKITKRGQNVTFRCDPISEHNRLYWYRQTLGQGPEFLTYFQNEAQLEKSRLLSDRFSAERPKGSFSTLEIQRTEQGDSAMYLCASSSLGPQYFGPGTRLTVT.

The chain links TRBV11-2 to TRBJ1-6; D not resolved. Trimming took off 1 base at V and 7 bases at J, with 17 bases between the two ends. Germline-derived CDR1 and CDR2 are SGHAT and FQNNGV. This CDR3 spans 17 amino acids. CDR3 nucleotide sequence: TGTGCCAGCAGCTTAGCGGTCGAGGGCGCGGGAAATTCACCCCTCCACTTT. Translation: CASSLAVEGAGNSPLHF.

The DNA of the CDR3 is TGTGCCAGCAGTGGCATCGGCGGGAGGTACAATGAGCAGTTCTTC. Protein: CASSGIGGRYNEQFF. The rearrangement joins TRBV2 to TRBJ2-1, with TRBD2 matching 8 bases. Trimming took 4 bases from V and 4 from J; bases not matched to a gene: 6. The CDR3 has 15 residues. Germline V gene data show CDR1 as SNHLY and CDR2 as FYNNEI.

V gene TRBV11-3 combines with J gene TRBJ1-6; possibly TRBD1 for D (5 bases). V shed 2 bases and J shed 5 bases, with 10 bases lying between them. There are 15 residues in the CDR3. CDR1 and CDR2 (germline): SGHNT, YENEEA. CDR3 residues: CASSLRGTNNSPLHF. DNA of the CDR3: TGTGCCAGCAGCTTACGGGGCACCAATAATTCACCCCTCCACTTT.

This chain joins TRBV7-3 and TRBJ2-3; D remains ambiguous. The V end lost 2 bases, the J end lost 3 bases, and 6 bases lay between the germline ends. The CDR3 is 13 residues long. Germline values: CDR1 SGHTA, CDR2 FQGTGA. In DNA, the CDR3 is TGTGCCAGCAGCTTAGTAGTTACAGATACGCAGTATTTT. Protein: CASSLVVTDTQYF. Filled out from reference TRBV7-3 and TRBJ2-3, the complete variable domain reads GAGVSQTPSNKVTEKGKYVELRCDPISGHTALYWYRQSLGQGPEFLIYFQGTGAADDSGLPNDRFFAVRPEGSVSTLKIQRTERGDSAVYLCASSLVVTDTQYFGPGTRLTVL.

The chain joins TRBV10-3 to TRBJ2-7; D gene ambiguous. V was clipped by 4 bases and J by 3 bases, with 7 bases between them. The CDR3 is made up of 12 amino acids. Germline values: CDR1 ENHRY, CDR2 SYGVKD. The CDR3 coding sequence is TGTGCCATCAGTGGGGTAGGCTACGAGCAGTACTTC. Translation gives CAISGVGYEQYF.

J is TRBJ1-4 and V is TRBV4-1; no definite D call. The V end was cut by 4 bases, the J end by 5 bases, with 8 bases between. CDR1 is MGHRA and CDR2 is YSYEKL in the germline V gene. This CDR3 has 13 residues. The chain's CDR3 is CASSLVINEKLFF. In DNA, the CDR3 is TGCGCCAGCAGCCTCGTCATAAATGAAAAACTGTTTTTT.

The chain combines TRBV29-1 with TRBJ2-7; a possible D gene is TRBD2 (5 bases). CDR1 is SQVTM and CDR2 is ANQGSEA in the germline V gene. Trimming left V 4 bases short and J 2 bases short, with 9 bases between. This CDR3 is 12 amino acids long. The CDR3, as DNA: TGCAGCGTTGCGCCCGGGACCTACGAGCAGTACTTC. Protein sequence: CSVAPGTYEQYF.

Remarks on this clone: Mismatch with germline at one junction end may stem from a read error. This chain links TRBV14 with TRBJ1-1; D is undetermined. The germline V gene encodes CDR1 SGHDN and CDR2 FVKESK. The CDR3 loop spans 11 amino acids. DNA for the CDR3: TGTGCCAGCAGCCAAGAGCTTGTGCTAACATTT. Translating gives CASSQELVLTF.